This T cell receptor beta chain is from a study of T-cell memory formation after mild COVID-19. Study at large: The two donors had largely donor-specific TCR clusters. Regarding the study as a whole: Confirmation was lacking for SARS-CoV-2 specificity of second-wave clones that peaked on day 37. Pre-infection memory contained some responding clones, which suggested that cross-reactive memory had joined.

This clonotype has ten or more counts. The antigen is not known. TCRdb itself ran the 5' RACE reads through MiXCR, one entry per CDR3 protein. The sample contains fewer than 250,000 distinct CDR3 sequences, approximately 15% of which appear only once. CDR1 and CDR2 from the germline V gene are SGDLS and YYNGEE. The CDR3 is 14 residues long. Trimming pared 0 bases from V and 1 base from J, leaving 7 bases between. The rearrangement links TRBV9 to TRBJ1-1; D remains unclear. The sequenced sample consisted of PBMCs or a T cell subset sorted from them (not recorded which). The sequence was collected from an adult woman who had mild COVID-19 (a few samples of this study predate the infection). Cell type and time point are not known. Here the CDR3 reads CASSVGGTNTEAFF. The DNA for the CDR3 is TGTGCCAGCAGCGTAGGAGGCACGAACACTGAAGCTTTCTTT.